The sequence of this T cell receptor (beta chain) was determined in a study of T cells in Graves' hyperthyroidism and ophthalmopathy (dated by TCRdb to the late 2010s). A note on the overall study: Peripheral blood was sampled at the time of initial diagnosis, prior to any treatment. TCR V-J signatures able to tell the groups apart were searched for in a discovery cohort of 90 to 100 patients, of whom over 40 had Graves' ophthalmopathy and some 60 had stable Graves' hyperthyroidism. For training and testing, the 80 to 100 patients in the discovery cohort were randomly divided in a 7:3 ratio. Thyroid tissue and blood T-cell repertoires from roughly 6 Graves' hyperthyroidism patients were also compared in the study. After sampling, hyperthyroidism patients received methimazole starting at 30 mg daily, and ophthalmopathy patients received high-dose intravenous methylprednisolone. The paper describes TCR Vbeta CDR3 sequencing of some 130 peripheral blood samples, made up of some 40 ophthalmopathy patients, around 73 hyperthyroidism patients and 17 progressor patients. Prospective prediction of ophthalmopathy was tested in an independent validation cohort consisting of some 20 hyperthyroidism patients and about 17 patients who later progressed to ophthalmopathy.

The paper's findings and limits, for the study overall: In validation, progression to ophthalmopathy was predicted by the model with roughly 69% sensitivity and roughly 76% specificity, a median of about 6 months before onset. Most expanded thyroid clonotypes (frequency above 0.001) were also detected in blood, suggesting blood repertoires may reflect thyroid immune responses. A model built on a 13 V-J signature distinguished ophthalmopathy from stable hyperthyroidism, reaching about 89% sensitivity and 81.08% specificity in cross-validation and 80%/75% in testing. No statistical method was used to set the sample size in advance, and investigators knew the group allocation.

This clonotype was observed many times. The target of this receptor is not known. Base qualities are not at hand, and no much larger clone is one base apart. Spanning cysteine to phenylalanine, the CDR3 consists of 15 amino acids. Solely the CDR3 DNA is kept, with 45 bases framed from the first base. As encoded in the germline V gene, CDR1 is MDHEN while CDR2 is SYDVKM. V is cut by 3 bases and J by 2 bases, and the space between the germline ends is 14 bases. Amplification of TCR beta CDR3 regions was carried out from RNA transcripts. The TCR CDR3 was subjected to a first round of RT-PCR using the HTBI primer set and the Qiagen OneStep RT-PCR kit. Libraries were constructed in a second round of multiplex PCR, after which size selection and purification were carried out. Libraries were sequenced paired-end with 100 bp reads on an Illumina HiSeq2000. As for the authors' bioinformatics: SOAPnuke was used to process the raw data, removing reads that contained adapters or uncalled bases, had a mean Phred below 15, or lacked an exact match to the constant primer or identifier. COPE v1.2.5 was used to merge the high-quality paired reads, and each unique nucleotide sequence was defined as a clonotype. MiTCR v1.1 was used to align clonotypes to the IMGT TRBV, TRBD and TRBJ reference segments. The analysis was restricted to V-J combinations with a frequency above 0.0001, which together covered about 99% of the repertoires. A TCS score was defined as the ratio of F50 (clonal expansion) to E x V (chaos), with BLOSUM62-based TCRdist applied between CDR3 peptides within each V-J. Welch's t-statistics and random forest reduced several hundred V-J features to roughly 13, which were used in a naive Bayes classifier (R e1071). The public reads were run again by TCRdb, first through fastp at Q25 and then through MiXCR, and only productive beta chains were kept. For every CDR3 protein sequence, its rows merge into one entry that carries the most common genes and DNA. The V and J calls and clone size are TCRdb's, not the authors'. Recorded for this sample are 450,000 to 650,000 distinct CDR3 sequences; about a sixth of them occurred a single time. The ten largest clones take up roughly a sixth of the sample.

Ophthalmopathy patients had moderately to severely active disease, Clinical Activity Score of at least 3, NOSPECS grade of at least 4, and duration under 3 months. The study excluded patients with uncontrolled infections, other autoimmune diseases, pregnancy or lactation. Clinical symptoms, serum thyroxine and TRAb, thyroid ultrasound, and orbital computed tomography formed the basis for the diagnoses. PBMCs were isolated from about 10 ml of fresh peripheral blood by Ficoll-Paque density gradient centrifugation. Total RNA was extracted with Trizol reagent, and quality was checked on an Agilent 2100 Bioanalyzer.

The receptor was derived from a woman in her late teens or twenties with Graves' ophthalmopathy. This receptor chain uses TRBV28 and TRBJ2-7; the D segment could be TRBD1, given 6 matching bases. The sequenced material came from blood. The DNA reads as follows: TGTGCCAGCAGTTTCAGGACAGAGATTCCCTACGAGCAGTACTTC. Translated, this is CASSFRTEIPYEQYF.